These 8 T cell receptor beta chains were all obtained from the same sample, sequenced in a study of T cells in Graves' hyperthyroidism and ophthalmopathy. The CDR3 regions of TCR beta were amplified from RNA transcripts. TCR CDR3 underwent first-round RT-PCR with the HTBI primer set. In TCRdb, the multiplex PCR reads were re-called with MiXCR into one record per CDR3 protein. The repertoire holds under 450,000 distinct CDR3 sequences, with approximately 15% as singletons. Material: blood. The receptor source for this set is a woman aged 18-30 years with Graves' hyperthyroidism.

There are many counts of this clonotype. The rearrangement uses TRBV15 and TRBJ1-1, with D possibly matching TRBD1 (5 bases). The length of the CDR3 is 15 residues. Germline V gene data show CDR1 as LNHNV and CDR2 as YYDKDF (reference sequence). The V end was cut by 0 bases, the J end by 3 bases, with 11 bases between. The CDR3 sequence is CATSRDPGGDTEAFF. DNA for the CDR3: TGTGCCACCAGCAGAGATCCAGGAGGGGACACTGAAGCTTTCTTT.

This clonotype was seen repeatedly, ten times or more. CDR3 loop: CASRSGTGVYQPQHF. CDR3 DNA sequence: TGTGCCAGCAGGTCCGGGACAGGGGTGTATCAGCCCCAGCATTTT. The chain has TRBV12-3 or TRBV12-4 and TRBJ1-5; 10 bases match TRBD1. The CDR3 has 15 amino acids. V dropped 6 bases and J dropped 5; count of bases not matched to a gene: 7.

The V and J genes are TRBV7-9 and TRBJ1-2; D not resolved. This CDR3 has 16 amino acids. The germline gives CDR1 SEHNR, CDR2 FQNEAQ (reference sequence). Trimming removed 5 bases at V and 1 base at J, with 17 bases between. The CDR3 loop reads CASSRDGLIINYGYTF. DNA for the CDR3: TGTGCCAGCAGCAGAGACGGACTGATTATTAACTATGGCTACACCTTC.

The CDR3 sequence: CSAISGTGSSETQYF. CDR3 nucleotides: TGCAGTGCTATCTCCGGGACAGGGTCTTCGGAGACCCAGTACTTC. J is TRBJ2-5 and V is TRBV20-1; 9 positions agree with TRBD1. CDR1 is DFQATT, CDR2 SNEGSKA, per germline (reference sequence). The trim removed 4 bases at V and 5 bases at J, leaving 11 bases unmatched. The CDR3 runs 15 residues.

This chain joins TRBV10-3 and TRBJ1-2; 9 bases map to TRBD1. This CDR3 has 15 amino acids. The junction had 2 bases not matched to a gene; V was cut back by 3 bases and J by 0 bases. CDR1 and CDR2 (germline): ENHRY, SYGVKD. CDR3 protein: CAISDTGGTNYGYTF. For the CDR3, the DNA is TGTGCCATCAGTGATACAGGGGGCACTAACTATGGCTACACCTTC.

This clonotype was found many times. V is TRBV20-1 and J is TRBJ2-5; D assignment may be TRBD1 or TRBD2 (5 bases each). In germline, CDR1 is DFQATT, CDR2 SNEGSKA (reference sequence). The V end lost 6 bases, the J end lost 0 bases, and 14 bases lay between the germline ends. The CDR3 contains 14 residues. This CDR3 is CSASGPPYQETQYF. CDR3 nucleotide sequence: TGCAGTGCCTCGGGACCGCCGTACCAAGAGACCCAGTACTTC.

The CDR3 DNA reads TGCGCCAGCAGCCAGCGGGGGCGGGGGGAGCAGTTCTTC. Its translation: CASSQRGRGEQFF. The gene calls are TRBV10-1 and TRBJ2-1; 8 bases fit TRBD2. Germline lookup yields CDR1 WNHNN and CDR2 SYGVQD (reference sequence). After removal of 6 bases from V and 10 bases from J, the junction contained 8 bases not matched to a gene. The CDR3 consists of 13 residues.

This clonotype has just a few counts. The chain combines TRBV20-1 with TRBJ2-7; D is undetermined. CDR3 length equals 15 residues. V was cut by 5 bases and J by 2 bases, with 19 bases left in between. Germline V gives CDR1 DFQATT, CDR2 SNEGSKA (reference sequence). The CDR3 loop is CSAGYLPGPPYEQYF. The CDR3, as DNA: TGCAGTGCTGGCTACCTCCCCGGCCCCCCCTACGAGCAGTACTTC.